This TCR beta chain was sequenced during a study of blood T cell repertoires in COVID-19. The wider study: COVID-19 samples collected from the United States, Italy and Spain covered acute and convalescent phases. T cells, B-cell-depleted T cells, or PBMCs supplied cDNA or gDNA.

The germline V gene encodes CDR1 SGHRS and CDR2 YFSETQ. The CDR3 loop spans 16 amino acids. V was pared by 4 bases and J by 4 bases, with 9 bases of the junction left unmatched. Sequencing used immunoSEQ multiplex PCR; TCRdb keeps in-frame clones, though not all of them. The sample contains some 33,000 clones, about nine tenths of which appear only once. V and J are TRBV5-1 and TRBJ2-1; 9 bases match TRBD1. The sample was peripheral blood. The TCR comes from a man between 60 and 70 years old with acute or convalescent COVID-19. CDR3 sequence (DNA): TGCGCCAGCAGCCCGGGGACAGGGAGGTCATACAATGAGCAGTTCTTC. This gives the protein CASSPGTGRSYNEQFF. Filled out from reference TRBV5-1 and TRBJ2-1, the complete variable domain reads KAGVTQTPRYLIKTRGQQVTLSCSPISGHRSVSWYQQTPGQGLQFLFEYFSETQRNKGNFPGRFSGRQFSNSRSEMNVSTLELGDSALYLCASSPGTGRSYNEQFFGPGTRLTVL.